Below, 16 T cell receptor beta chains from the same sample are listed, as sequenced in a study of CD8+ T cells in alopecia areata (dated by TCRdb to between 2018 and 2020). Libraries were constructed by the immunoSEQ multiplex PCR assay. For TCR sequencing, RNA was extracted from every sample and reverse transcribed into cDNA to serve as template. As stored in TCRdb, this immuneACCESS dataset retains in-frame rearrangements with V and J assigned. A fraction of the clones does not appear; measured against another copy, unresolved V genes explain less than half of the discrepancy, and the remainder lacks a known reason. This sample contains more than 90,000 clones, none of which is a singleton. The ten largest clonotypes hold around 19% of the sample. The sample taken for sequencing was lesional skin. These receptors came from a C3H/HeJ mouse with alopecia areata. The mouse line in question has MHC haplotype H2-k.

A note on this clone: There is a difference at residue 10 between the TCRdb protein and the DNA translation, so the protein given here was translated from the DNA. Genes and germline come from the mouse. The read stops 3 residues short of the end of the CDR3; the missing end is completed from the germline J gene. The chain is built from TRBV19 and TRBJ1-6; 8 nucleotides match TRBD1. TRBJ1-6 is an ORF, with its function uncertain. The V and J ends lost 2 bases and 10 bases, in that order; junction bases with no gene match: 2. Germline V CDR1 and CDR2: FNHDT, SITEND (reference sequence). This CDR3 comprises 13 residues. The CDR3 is CASSIRGRSPLYF. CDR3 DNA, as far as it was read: TGTGCCAGCAGTATCAGGGGGCGATCGCCC.

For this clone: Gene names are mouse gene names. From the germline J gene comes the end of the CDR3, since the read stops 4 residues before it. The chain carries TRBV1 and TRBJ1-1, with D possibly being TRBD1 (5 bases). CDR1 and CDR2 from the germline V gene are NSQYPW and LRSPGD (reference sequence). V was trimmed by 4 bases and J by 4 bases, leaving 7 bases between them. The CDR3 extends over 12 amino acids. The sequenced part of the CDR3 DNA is TGCACCTGCAGTGTCAGGGCCACA. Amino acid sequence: CTCSVRAT. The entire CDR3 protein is CTCSVRATEVFF.

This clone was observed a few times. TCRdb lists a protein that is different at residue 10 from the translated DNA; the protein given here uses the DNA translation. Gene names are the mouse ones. CDR3 loop: CASRDRGYSPLYF. CDR3 DNA (partial): TGTGCCAGCAGGGACAGAGGGTATTCGCCC. J is TRBJ1-6 and V is TRBV19, with D possibly being TRBD1 (6 bases). The read halts 3 residues ahead of the CDR3 end, with the missing end drawn from the germline J gene. TRBJ1-6 is identified as an open reading frame with a role that is uncertain. V gave up 5 bases and J gave up 8 bases, with 11 bases separating them. Germline-derived CDR1 and CDR2 are FNHDT and SITEND (reference sequence). The CDR3 consists of 13 residues.

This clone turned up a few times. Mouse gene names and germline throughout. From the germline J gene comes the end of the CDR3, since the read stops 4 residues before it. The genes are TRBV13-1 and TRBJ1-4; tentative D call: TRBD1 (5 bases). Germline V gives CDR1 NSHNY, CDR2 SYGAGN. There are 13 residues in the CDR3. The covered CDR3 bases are TGTGCCAGCAGTGGGAAGGGGAGCGAA. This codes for CASSGKGSE. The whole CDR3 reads CASSGKGSERLFF. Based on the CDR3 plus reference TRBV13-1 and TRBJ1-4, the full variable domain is EAAVTQSPRNKVTVTGGNVTLSCRQTNSHNYMYWYRQDTGHGLRLIHYSYGAGNLRIGDVPDGYKATRTTQEDFFLLLELASPSQTSLYFCASSGKGSERLFFGHGTKLSVL.

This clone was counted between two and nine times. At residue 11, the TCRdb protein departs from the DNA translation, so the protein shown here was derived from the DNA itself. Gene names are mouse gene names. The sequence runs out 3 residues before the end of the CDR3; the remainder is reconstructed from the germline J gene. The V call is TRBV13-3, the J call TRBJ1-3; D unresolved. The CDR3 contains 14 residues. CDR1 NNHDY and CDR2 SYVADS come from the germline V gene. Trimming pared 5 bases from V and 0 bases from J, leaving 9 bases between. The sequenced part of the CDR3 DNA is TGTGCCAGCAGCCACAAGAATTCTGGAAATACG. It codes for CASSHKNSGNT. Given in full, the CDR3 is CASSHKNSGNTLYF.

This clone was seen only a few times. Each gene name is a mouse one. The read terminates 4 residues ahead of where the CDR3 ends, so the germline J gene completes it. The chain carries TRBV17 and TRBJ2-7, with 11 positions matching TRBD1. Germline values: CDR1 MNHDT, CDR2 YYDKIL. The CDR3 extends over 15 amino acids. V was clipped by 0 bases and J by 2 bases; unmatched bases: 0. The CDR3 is CASSREGQGAYEQYF. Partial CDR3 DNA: TGTGCTAGCAGTAGAGAGGGACAGGGGGCCTAT. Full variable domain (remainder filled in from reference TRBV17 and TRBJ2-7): DTTVKQNPRYKLARVGKPVNLICSQTMNHDTMYWYQKKPNQAPKLLLFYYDKILNREADTFEKFQSSRPNNSFCSLYIGSAGLEYSAMYLCASSREGQGAYEQYFGPGTRLTVL.

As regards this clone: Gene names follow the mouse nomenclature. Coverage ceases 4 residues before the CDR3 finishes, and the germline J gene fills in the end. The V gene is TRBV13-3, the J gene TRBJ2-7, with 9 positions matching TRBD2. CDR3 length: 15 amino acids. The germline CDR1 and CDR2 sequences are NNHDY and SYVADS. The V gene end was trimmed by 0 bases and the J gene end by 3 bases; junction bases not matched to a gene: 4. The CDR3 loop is CASSDAHWGDYEQYF. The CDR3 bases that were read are TGTGCCAGCAGTGATGCACACTGGGGGGACTAT.

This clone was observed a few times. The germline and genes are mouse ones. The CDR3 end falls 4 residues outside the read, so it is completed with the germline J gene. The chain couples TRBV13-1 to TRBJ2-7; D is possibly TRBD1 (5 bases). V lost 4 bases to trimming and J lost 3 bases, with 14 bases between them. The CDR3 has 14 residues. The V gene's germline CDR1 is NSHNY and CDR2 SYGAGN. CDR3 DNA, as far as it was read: TGTGCCAGCAGTTACGACAGAACAATCTAT. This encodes CASSYDRTIY. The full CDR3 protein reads CASSYDRTIYEQYF.

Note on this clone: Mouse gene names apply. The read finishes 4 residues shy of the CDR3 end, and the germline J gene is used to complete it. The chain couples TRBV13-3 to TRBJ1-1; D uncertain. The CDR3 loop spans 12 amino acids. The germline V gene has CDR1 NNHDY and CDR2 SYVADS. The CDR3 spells CASSDNPGEVFF. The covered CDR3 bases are TGTGCCAGCAGTGATAACCCAGGA.

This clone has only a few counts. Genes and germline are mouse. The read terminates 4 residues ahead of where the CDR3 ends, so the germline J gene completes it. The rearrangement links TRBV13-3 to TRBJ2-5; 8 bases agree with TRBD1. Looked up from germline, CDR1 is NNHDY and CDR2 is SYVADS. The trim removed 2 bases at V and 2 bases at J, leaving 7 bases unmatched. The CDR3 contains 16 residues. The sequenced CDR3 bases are TGTGCCAGCAGTGACCCTGACAGGGGTGGCCAAGAC. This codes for CASSDPDRGGQD. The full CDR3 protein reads CASSDPDRGGQDTQYF. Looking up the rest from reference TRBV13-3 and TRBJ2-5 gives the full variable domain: EAAVTQSPRSKVAVTGGKVTLSCHQTNNHDYMYWYRQDTGHGLRLIHYSYVADSTEKGDIPDGYKASRPSQENFSLILELASLSQTAVYFCASSDPDRGGQDTQYFGPGTRLLVL.

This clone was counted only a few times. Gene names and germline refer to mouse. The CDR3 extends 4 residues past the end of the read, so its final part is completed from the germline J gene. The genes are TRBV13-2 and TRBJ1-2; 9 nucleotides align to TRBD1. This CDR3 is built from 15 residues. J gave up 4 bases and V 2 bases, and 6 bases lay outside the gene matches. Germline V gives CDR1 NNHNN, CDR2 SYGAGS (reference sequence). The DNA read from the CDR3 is TGTGCCAGCGGTGAGAACCGGGACAGGGCCTCC. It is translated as CASGENRDRAS. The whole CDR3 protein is CASGENRDRASDYTF.

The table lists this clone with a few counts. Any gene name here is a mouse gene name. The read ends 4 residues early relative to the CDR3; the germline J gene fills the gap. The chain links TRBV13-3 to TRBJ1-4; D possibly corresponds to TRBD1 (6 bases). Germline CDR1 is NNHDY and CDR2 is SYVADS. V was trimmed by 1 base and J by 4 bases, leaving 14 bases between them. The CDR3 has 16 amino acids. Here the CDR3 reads CASSDRLGQLNERLFF. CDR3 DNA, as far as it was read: TGTGCCAGCAGTGATAGACTGGGACAACTCAACGAA.

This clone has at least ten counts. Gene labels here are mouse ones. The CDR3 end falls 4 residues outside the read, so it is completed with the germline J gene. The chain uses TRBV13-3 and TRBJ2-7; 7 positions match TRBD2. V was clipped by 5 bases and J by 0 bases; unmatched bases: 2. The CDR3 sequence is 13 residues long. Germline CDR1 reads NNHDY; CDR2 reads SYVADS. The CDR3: CASRLGVSYEQYF. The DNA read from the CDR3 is TGTGCCAGCAGGCTGGGGGTCTCCTAT.

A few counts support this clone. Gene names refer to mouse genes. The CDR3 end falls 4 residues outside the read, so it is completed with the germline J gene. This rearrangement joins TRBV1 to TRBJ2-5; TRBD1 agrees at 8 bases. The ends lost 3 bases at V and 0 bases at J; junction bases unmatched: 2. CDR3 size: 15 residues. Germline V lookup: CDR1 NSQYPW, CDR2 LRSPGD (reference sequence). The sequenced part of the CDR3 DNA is TGCACCTGCAGTGCGCAGGGGGCGAACCAAGAC. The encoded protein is CTCSAQGANQD. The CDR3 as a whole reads CTCSAQGANQDTQYF.

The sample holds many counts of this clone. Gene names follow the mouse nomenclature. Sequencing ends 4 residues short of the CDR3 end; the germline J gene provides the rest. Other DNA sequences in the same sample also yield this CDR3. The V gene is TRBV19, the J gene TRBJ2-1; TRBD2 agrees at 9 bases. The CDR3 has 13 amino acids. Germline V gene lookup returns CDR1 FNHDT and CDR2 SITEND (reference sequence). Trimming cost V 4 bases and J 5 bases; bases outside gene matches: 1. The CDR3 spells CASSLGGDAEQFF. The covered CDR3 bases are TGTGCCAGCAGTCTGGGGGGGGATGCT.

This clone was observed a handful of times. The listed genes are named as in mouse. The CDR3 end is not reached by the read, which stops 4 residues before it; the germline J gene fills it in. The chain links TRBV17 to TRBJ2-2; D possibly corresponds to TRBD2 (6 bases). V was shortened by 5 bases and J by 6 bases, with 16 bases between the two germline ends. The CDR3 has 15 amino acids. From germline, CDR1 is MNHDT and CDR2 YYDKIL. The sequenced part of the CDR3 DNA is TGTGCTAGCAGTTTTTACCGGGACTTCCCCGGG. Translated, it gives CASSFYRDFPG. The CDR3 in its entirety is CASSFYRDFPGQLYF.